Listed here are 27 T cell receptor beta chains from one sample, sequenced in a study of cytomegalovirus exposure and HLA in healthy donors. Generated by immunoSEQ multiplex PCR, the TCRdb table keeps only in-frame clones and is missing some. The table records 120,000 to 150,000 clones, roughly nine tenths of them present only once. What was sequenced was PBMCs. The source of these receptors is a woman between 18 and 29 years old in good health and CMV-seropositive.

The chain has TRBV28 and TRBJ2-6, with TRBD1 identical over 7 bases. CDR1 is MDHEN and CDR2 is SYDVKM in the germline V gene. Germline trimming cut 3 bases from V and 1 base from J; bases unmatched to any gene: 9. CDR3 length equals 18 residues. CDR3 sequence reads: CASSLIPGTASGANVLTF. The CDR3 DNA reads as TGTGCCAGCAGTTTGATTCCCGGGACAGCATCTGGGGCCAACGTCCTGACTTTC.

The chain employs TRBV6-1 and TRBJ2-2; TRBD2 agrees at 10 bases. The V gene end was trimmed by 4 bases and the J gene end by 6 bases; junction bases not matched to a gene: 2. This CDR3 region has 14 residues. Germline-derived CDR1 and CDR2 are MNHNS and SASEGT. CDR3 loop: CASSGLAGAGELFF. The CDR3 region has the DNA TGTGCCAGCAGTGGCCTAGCGGGAGCCGGGGAGCTGTTTTTT.

This clone was picked up one time. CDR3 nucleotides: TGTGCCAGCAGCTTAGGGTTAACTGAAGCTTTCTTT. Its protein product is CASSLGLTEAFF. The chain has TRBV13 and TRBJ1-1, with D uncertain. V was pared by 0 bases and J by 5 bases, with 4 bases between. This CDR3 is 12 amino acids long. The V gene's germline CDR1 is PRHDT and CDR2 FYEKMQ (reference sequence).

This CDR3 reads CASSIRLAGVPIREQYF. The CDR3 nucleotides are TGTGCCAGTAGTATAAGACTAGCGGGAGTCCCTATCCGCGAGCAGTACTTC. The chain couples TRBV19 to TRBJ2-7, with 12 bases that match TRBD2. The germline CDR1 and CDR2 sequences are LNHDA and SQIVND (reference sequence). After removal of 2 bases from V and 6 bases from J, the junction contained 11 bases not matched to a gene. This CDR3 has 17 amino acids.

This chain links TRBV9 with TRBJ2-1, with D possibly being TRBD1 (5 bases). The CDR3 consists of 14 residues. V gave up 0 bases and J gave up 6 bases, with 10 bases separating them. CDR1 is SGDLS and CDR2 is YYNGEE in the germline V gene. DNA for the CDR3: TGTGCCAGCAGCGTAGAAGGGGTCCGCAATGAGCAGTTCTTC. Translation gives CASSVEGVRNEQFF.

The chain uses TRBV30 and TRBJ2-7, with D possibly TRBD2 on 6 matching bases. V dropped 0 bases and J dropped 0 bases, with 9 bases sitting between them. The CDR3 is 14 residues long. From germline, CDR1 is GTSNPN and CDR2 SVGIG (reference sequence). The CDR3 region is CAWSVGGSSYEQYF. For the CDR3, the DNA is TGTGCCTGGAGTGTCGGAGGGAGCTCCTACGAGCAGTACTTC.

The DNA for the CDR3 is TGCGCCAGCAGTGAGTCGACCAGCGGGCTAATCACAGATACGCAGTATTTT. This encodes CASSESTSGLITDTQYF. The chain recombines TRBV10-1 with TRBJ2-3; D is possibly TRBD2 (6 bases). Germline CDR1 WNHNN, CDR2 SYGVQD (reference sequence). The germline V and J ends were trimmed by 0 bases and 2 bases, with 15 bases remaining between them. The CDR3 runs 17 residues.

The V gene is TRBV14, the J gene TRBJ1-1; 7 bases are shared with TRBD1. There are 15 residues in the CDR3. Germline V gene sequence: CDR1 SGHDN, CDR2 FVKESK. J gave up 4 bases and V 0 bases, and 5 bases lay outside the gene matches. The CDR3 is CASSQEGRGSTEAFF. The CDR3 region has the DNA TGTGCCAGCAGCCAAGAGGGCAGGGGGTCCACTGAAGCTTTCTTT.

This CDR3 reads CASSECSSTPKGYTF. CDR3 coding DNA: TGTGCCAGCAGTGAATGTAGCAGTACCCCTAAGGGCTACACCTTC. The chain has TRBV25-1 and TRBJ1-2; D gene uncertain. Germline values: CDR1 MGHDK, CDR2 SYGVNS. Trimming took 1 base from V and 8 from J, leaving 17 bases between them. The CDR3 consists of 15 residues.

CDR3 loop: CASSSQTGTAPYEQYF. The CDR3 nucleotides are TGTGCCAGCAGCTCCCAAACCGGGACTGCTCCCTACGAGCAGTACTTC. This sequence joins TRBV7-8 and TRBJ2-7, with D possibly TRBD2 on 6 matching bases. CDR1 and CDR2 (germline): SGHVS, FQNEAQ. Trimming shortened V by 4 bases and J by 2 bases, and 18 bases separated the two germline ends. The CDR3 is 16 residues long.

Worth noting for this clone: An end of the junction does not agree with germline; a read error may underlie this. This chain links TRBV7-7 with TRBJ2-2; 7 bases match TRBD2. Germline V gene sequence: CDR1 SSHAT, CDR2 FNYEAQ (reference sequence). CDR3 length equals 18 residues. The CDR3 spells CASSLVTGGTLNTGELFF. The CDR3 coding sequence is TGTGCTAGCAGCTTAGTAACGGGAGGCACGCTCAACACCGGGGAGCTGTTTTTT.

The chain is built from TRBV10-2 and TRBJ2-7; 7 positions agree with TRBD2. The germline V gene encodes CDR1 WSHSY and CDR2 SAAADI. CDR3 length: 15 residues. After removal of 0 bases from V and 5 bases from J, the junction contained 7 bases not matched to a gene. The CDR3: CASSESGGRIDEQYF. The DNA for the CDR3 is TGCGCCAGCAGTGAGTCGGGGGGGAGGATCGACGAGCAGTACTTC.

The chain links TRBV28 to TRBJ2-7, with D hard to call. Germline assignment: CDR1 MDHEN and CDR2 SYDVKM. The CDR3 is 14 amino acids. V was shortened by 2 bases and J by 2 bases, with 10 bases between the two germline ends. CDR3 region: CASSLDPSTYEQYF. The CDR3 coding sequence is TGTGCCAGCAGTTTAGATCCCAGTACCTACGAGCAGTACTTC.

V gene TRBV4-3 combines with J gene TRBJ2-7; no definite D call. This CDR3 has 16 residues. CDR1 is LGHNA, CDR2 YSLEER, per germline. V lost 1 base, J lost 2 bases, and 15 bases lay in between. CDR3 loop: CASSQVYGAFPYEQYF. The CDR3 DNA reads as TGCGCCAGCAGCCAAGTTTATGGAGCCTTTCCCTACGAGCAGTACTTC.

This chain uses TRBV6-1 with TRBJ2-1; TRBD2 is a possible D gene (6 bases). Trimming left V 1 base short and J 4 bases short, with 11 bases between. Germline CDR1 and CDR2: MNHNS and SASEGT. The CDR3 extends over 15 amino acids. This chain's CDR3 is CASSEVGLPYNEQFF. The CDR3 DNA follows: TGTGCCAGCAGTGAAGTGGGACTCCCTTACAATGAGCAGTTCTTC.

The chain couples TRBV11-2 to TRBJ1-2, with a tentative D call TRBD1 (5 bases). Trimming removed 0 bases from V and 0 bases from J, with 11 bases in between. CDR1 is SGHAT, CDR2 FQNNGV, per germline. The CDR3 has 16 residues. The CDR3 nucleotides are TGTGCCAGCAGCTTAGATCGGAAAGGGGCTAACTATGGCTACACCTTC. Translation gives CASSLDRKGANYGYTF.

The chain links TRBV13 to TRBJ2-1; no firm D call. Trimming cost V 6 bases and J 8 bases, with 14 bases left between them. The CDR3 covers 13 residues. Per germline, CDR1 PRHDT and CDR2 FYEKMQ (reference sequence). CDR3 sequence reads: CASRPRPRDEQFF. CDR3 in DNA: TGTGCCAGCAGGCCAAGGCCTCGGGATGAGCAGTTCTTC.

V is TRBV27 and J is TRBJ2-1; TRBD2 aligns across 7 bases. This CDR3 comprises 15 residues. Germline values: CDR1 MNHEY, CDR2 SMNVEV (reference sequence). After removal of 6 bases from V and 8 bases from J, the junction contained 13 bases not matched to a gene. The CDR3 here is CASSPTGGRRDEQFF. CDR3 nucleotide sequence: TGTGCCAGCAGCCCTACTGGCGGGAGACGCGATGAGCAGTTCTTC.

The rearrangement joins TRBV27 to TRBJ2-7, with TRBD2 as a possible D gene (6 bases). V lost 1 base, J lost 2 bases, and 9 bases lay in between. The germline V gene has CDR1 MNHEY and CDR2 SMNVEV (reference sequence). The CDR3 contains 14 residues. The CDR3, as DNA: TGTGCCAGCAGTTTATTCGGGAGTACCTACGAGCAGTACTTC. Translating it yields CASSLFGSTYEQYF.

The gene calls are TRBV2 and TRBJ2-5; perhaps TRBD2 as D (6 bases). In germline, CDR1 is SNHLY, CDR2 FYNNEI. V lost 5 bases, J lost 4 bases, and 11 bases lay in between. The CDR3 sequence is 13 residues long. CDR3 in DNA: TGTGCCAGCAGTACTTTGGGAGGAGAGACCCAGTACTTC. Translating gives CASSTLGGETQYF.

The rearrangement uses TRBV6-4 and TRBJ2-1; 9 bases map to TRBD2. CDR1 MRHNA and CDR2 SNTAGT come from the germline V gene. Trimming removed 5 bases from V and 8 bases from J; junction bases left unmatched: 7. The CDR3 loop spans 14 amino acids. The DNA of the CDR3 is TGTGCCAGCAGTAGGAGCGGGAGGTCGGATGAGCAGTTCTTC. Translating gives CASSRSGRSDEQFF.

This clone was found once. This rearrangement joins TRBV27 to TRBJ2-7, with D perhaps matching TRBD1 (5 bases). This CDR3 has 15 amino acids. The germline V and J ends were trimmed by 11 bases and 4 bases, with 24 bases remaining between them. CDR1 is MNHEY and CDR2 is SMNVEV in the germline V gene (reference sequence). This chain's CDR3 is CAYRNDLTSFYEQYF. In DNA form, the CDR3 reads TGTGCCTACAGGAACGACCTCACTTCCTTTTACGAGCAGTACTTC.

The chain has TRBV28 and TRBJ1-1; 8 nucleotides align to TRBD1. V lost 5 bases, J lost 3 bases, and 2 bases stayed unmatched. The CDR3 loop spans 13 amino acids. Germline loops: CDR1 MDHEN, CDR2 SYDVKM. The CDR3 sequence: CASSAQGDTEAFF. CDR3 coding DNA: TGTGCCAGCAGTGCACAGGGGGACACTGAAGCTTTCTTT. The full variable domain, rest sourced from reference TRBV28 and TRBJ1-1, is DVKVTQSSRYLVKRTGEKVFLECVQDMDHENMFWYRQDPGLGLRLIYFSYDVKMKEKGDIPEGYSVSREKKERFSLILESASTNQTSMYLCASSAQGDTEAFFGQGTRLTVV.

The V call is TRBV10-1, the J call TRBJ2-1; 7 bases match TRBD2. V lost 8 bases and J lost 5; bases outside the gene matches: 6. This CDR3 spans 13 amino acids. Germline-derived CDR1 and CDR2 are WNHNN and SYGVQD (reference sequence). CDR3 sequence (DNA): TGCGCCAGCGGACCAGCGGGGCACAATGAGCAGTTCTTC. Protein: CASGPAGHNEQFF.

This chain connects TRBV27 to TRBJ2-1, with D perhaps matching TRBD1 (5 bases). CDR1 MNHEY and CDR2 SMNVEV come from the germline V gene (reference sequence). There are 13 residues in the CDR3. V dropped 7 bases and J dropped 7 bases, with 14 bases sitting between them. CDR3 sequence reads: CASKPPGKNEQFF. The CDR3 region has the DNA TGTGCCAGCAAGCCCCCAGGGAAGAATGAGCAGTTCTTC.

The chain is built from TRBV7-2 and TRBJ2-1; 10 nucleotides agree with TRBD1. CDR1 and CDR2 from the germline V gene are SGHTA and FQGNSA. V trimming: 1 base; J trimming: 6 bases; junction bases outside the gene matches: 6. CDR3 length: 16 residues. Here the CDR3 DNA reads TGTGCCAGCAGCTTAGTAGGGACAGGGGTTGTCAATGAGCAGTTCTTC. Translation gives CASSLVGTGVVNEQFF.

V usage is TRBV6-5 and J usage is TRBJ1-4; TRBD1 aligns across 8 bases. V was pared by 4 bases and J by 7 bases, with 5 bases of the junction left unmatched. This CDR3 region has 14 residues. Germline-derived CDR1 and CDR2 are MNHEY and SVGAGI. CDR3 nucleotide sequence: TGTGCCAGCAGTTCCGGACAGGGAGGTGAAAAACTGTTTTTT. It codes for CASSSGQGGEKLFF.